This note documents a single TCR beta chain sequence. Its specificity is unknown. It was with 60 Vbeta and 13 Jbeta primers that the PCR ran. Assay used: immunoSEQ multiplex PCR; TCRdb lists only in-frame clones, some missing. Across 150,000 to 250,000 clones, the top ten clones capture roughly 0.74% of the sample. This entry comes from a study of cytomegalovirus exposure and HLA in healthy donors. The CDR3 totals 12 residues. CDR1 is MNHEY and CDR2 is SVGAGI in the germline V gene. V gave up 6 bases and J gave up 8 bases, with 13 bases separating them. Whole-study findings and limits: Looking again later, the authors saw that most CMV-associated TCR beta chains seemed HLA-restricted. Reports indicated that the classifier achieved high specificity and sensitivity in diagnosing cytomegalovirus status.

The sequenced sample consisted of PBMCs. The receptor was isolated from a boy younger than 18 in good health and CMV-seronegative. The chain couples TRBV6-5 to TRBJ1-1; D remains ambiguous. For the CDR3, the DNA is TGTGCCAGCAGGAGAGACATCGACGAAGCTTTCTTT. It translates to CASRRDIDEAFF.